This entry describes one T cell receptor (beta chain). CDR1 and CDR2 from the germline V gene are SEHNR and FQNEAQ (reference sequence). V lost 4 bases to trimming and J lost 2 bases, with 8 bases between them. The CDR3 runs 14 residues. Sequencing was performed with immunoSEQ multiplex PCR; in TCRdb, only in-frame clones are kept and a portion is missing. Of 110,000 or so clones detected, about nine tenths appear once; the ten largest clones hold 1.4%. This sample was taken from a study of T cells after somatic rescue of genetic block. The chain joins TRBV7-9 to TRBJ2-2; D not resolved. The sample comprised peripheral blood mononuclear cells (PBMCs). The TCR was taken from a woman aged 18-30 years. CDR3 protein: CASSSFINTGELFF. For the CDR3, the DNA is TGTGCCAGCAGCTCCTTTATCAACACCGGGGAGCTGTTTTTT. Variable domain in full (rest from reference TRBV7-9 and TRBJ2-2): DTGVSQNPRHKITKRGQNVTFRCDPISEHNRLYWYRQTLGQGPEFLTYFQNEAQLEKSRLLSDRFSAERPKGSFSTLEIQRTEQGDSAMYLCASSSFINTGELFFGEGSRLTVL.